The source of this TCR beta chain is a study of blood T cell repertoires in COVID-19. About the study: The origin of the acute and convalescent COVID-19 samples was the United States, Italy and Spain. PBMCs, B-cell-depleted T cells, or T cells were the source of the cDNA or gDNA that made up the material.

There are 14 residues in the CDR3. Germline-derived CDR1 and CDR2 are KGHSH and LQKENI. V gave up 4 bases and J gave up 4 bases, with 10 bases separating them. Original analysis: Estimation of nucleated cell counts relied on the amplification of reference gene primers. The repertoire was sequenced with immunoSEQ multiplex PCR; TCRdb's copy has only in-frame clones and lacks some. The V and J calls and clone size come from that table; D and trimming were worked out from the DNA. Found here are roughly 200,000 clones, around 89% of them singletons; the top ten hold around 0.63%. The sequence came from a man in his forties or fifties with acute or convalescent COVID-19. Sequences were obtained from peripheral blood. The gene calls are TRBV18 and TRBJ1-4; the D gene is possibly TRBD1 (6 bases). CDR3 loop: CASSQGQLNEKLFF. CDR3 nucleotides: TGTGCCAGCTCACAAGGACAGCTTAATGAAAAACTGTTTTTT.